This is a list of T cell receptor beta chains from one sample in a study of control samples from healthy donors and cancer patients. Clones were read by immunoSEQ multiplex PCR, and TCRdb kept only the in-frame ones, dropping some. The sample includes approximately 63,000 clones, 65% to 90% seen only once; the top ten take 5% to 6.5%. The material sequenced was blood. These receptors all come from a man aged 35 to 55 in good health. Each CDR3 is given with its conserved first and last residue. The D gene is left open where the match is weak. Only some rows state a clone size, as once, few, many or a class for expanded clones.

TRBJ2-3 | NA | TRBV2 | NA | TGTGCCAGCAGGGCAACCGCTAGGGGGGGCACAGATACGCAGTATTTT | CASRATARGGTDTQYF
TRBJ1-1 | NA | TRBV30 | NA | TGTGCCTGGAGCCCCCCCCCGAGGGAACACCTGGTGAGGAACACTGAAGCTTTCTTT | CAWSPPPREHLVRNTEAFF
TRBJ2-2 | NA | TRBV12-1 | NA | TGTGCCAGCAGCTTTACCCCTGTGAGGACCGGGGAGCTGTTTTTT | CASSFTPVRTGELFF
TRBJ2-7 | NA | TRBV12-3/TRBV12-4 | NA | TGTGCCAGCAGCTTTACGGTCTCCTACGAGCAGTACTTC | CASSFTVSYEQYF
TRBJ2-2 | NA | TRBV2 | NA | TGTGCCAGCAGTTCGAACACCGGGGAGCTGTTTTTT | CASSSNTGELFF
TRBJ1-2 | NA | TRBV29-1 | NA | TGCAGCGTTGTCGGCAGGAACTATGGCTACACCTTC | CSVVGRNYGYTF
TRBJ1-4 | NA | TRBV10-3 | NA | TGTGCCATCAGTGCCGGGACGCTGGAAAAACTGTTTTTT | CAISAGTLEKLFF
TRBJ2-1 | NA | TRBV18 | NA | TGTGCCAGCTCTCCCAACTCAGCCGGTTTTGAAAATGAGCAGTTCTTC | CASSPNSAGFENEQFF
TRBJ2-1 | NA | TRBV7-9 | NA | TGTGCCAGCAGCTTAGGGAATATATTGCGTGATGAGCAGTTCTTC | CASSLGNILRDEQFF
TRBJ2-3 | NA | TRBV5-1 | TRBD1 | TGCGCCAGCAGCCGAGACAGGGGCGCCACAGATACGCAGTATTTT | CASSRDRGATDTQYF
TRBJ2-5 | NA | TRBV5-1 | NA | TGCGCCAGCAGCTTGGCCGGGCAGATCAGGGAGACCCAGTACTTC | CASSLAGQIRETQYF
TRBJ2-3 | few | TRBV5-8 | TRBD2 | TGTGCCAGCAGCTTGGGACTAGCGGGAGATTTTAGCACAGATACGCAGTATTTT | CASSLGLAGDFSTDTQYF
TRBJ1-6 | NA | TRBV6-1 | NA | TGTGCCAGCAGTGAAGGGTTTGGGAATTCACCCCTCCACTTT | CASSEGFGNSPLHF
TRBJ2-5 | NA | TRBV10-3 | NA | TGTGCCATCAGTAGAGGACCTCAAGAGACCCAGTACTTC | CAISRGPQETQYF
TRBJ1-1 | NA | TRBV2 | NA | TGTGCCAGAGGGGTACAGACTGAAGCTTTCTTT | CARGVQTEAFF
TRBJ1-3 | once | TRBV9 | NA | TGTGCCAGCAGTTATGGACTGATCTCTGGAAACACCATATATTTT | CASSYGLISGNTIYF
TRBJ1-2 | NA | TRBV4-1 | TRBD1 | TGCGCCAGCAGCCGTTACCAGTCCCGGGACAGGGCGGGTGGCTACACCTTC | CASSRYQSRDRAGGYTF
TRBJ2-7 | NA | TRBV7-2 | NA | TGTGCCAGCAGCCAAAGGGGGAGGGCCTCACGCGAGCAGTACTTC | CASSQRGRASREQYF
TRBJ1-1 | NA | TRBV18 | NA | TGTGCCAGCTCCACTACCCCAGGGAACACTGAAGCTTTCTTT | CASSTTPGNTEAFF
TRBJ2-1 | once | TRBV3-1/TRBV3-2 | NA | TGCGGGGAGGCCCATGAGCAGTTCTTC | CGEAHEQFF
TRBJ2-2 | NA | TRBV7-2 | TRBD1 | TGTGCCAGCAGCGTTAGGAGACAGGGGTTAGGTGGCGGGGAGCTGTTTTTT | CASSVRRQGLGGGELFF
TRBJ1-1 | NA | TRBV5-1 | TRBD1 | TGCGCCAGCAGCGGGGGCGCAACAGGGGGCACTGAAGCTTTCTTT | CASSGGATGGTEAFF
TRBJ1-2 | few | TRBV27 | NA | TGTGCCAGCAGTTACGAATCAAACTATGGCTACACCTTC | CASSYESNYGYTF